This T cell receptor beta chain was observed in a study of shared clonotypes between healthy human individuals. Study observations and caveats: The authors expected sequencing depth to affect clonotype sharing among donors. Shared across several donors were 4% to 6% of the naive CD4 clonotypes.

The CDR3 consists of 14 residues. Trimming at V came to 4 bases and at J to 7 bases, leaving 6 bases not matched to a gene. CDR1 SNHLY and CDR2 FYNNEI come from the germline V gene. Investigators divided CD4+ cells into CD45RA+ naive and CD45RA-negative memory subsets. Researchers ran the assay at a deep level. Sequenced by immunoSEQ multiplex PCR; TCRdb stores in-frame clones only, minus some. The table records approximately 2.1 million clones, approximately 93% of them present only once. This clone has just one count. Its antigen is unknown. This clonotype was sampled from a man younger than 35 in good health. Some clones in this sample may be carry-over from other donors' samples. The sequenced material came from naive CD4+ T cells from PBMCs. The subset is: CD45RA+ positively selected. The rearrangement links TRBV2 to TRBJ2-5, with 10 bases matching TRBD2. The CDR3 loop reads CASSGTSGVGTQYF. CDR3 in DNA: TGTGCCAGCAGTGGAACTAGCGGGGTGGGGACCCAGTACTTC.